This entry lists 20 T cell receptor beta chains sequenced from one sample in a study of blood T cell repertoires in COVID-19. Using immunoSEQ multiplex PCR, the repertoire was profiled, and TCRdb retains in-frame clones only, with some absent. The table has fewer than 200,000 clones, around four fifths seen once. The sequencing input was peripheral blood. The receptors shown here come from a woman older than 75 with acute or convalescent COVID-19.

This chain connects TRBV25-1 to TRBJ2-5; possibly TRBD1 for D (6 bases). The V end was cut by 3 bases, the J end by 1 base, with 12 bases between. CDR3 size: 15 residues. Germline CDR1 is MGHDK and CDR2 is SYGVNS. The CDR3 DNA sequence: TGTGCCAGCAGTGATGCAGGGGCCCCCCAAGAGACCCAGTACTTC. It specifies CASSDAGAPQETQYF. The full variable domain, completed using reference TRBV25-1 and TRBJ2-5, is EADIYQTPRYLVIGTGKKITLECSQTMGHDKMYWYQQDPGMELHLIHYSYGVNSTEKGDLSSESTVSRIRTEHFPLTLESARPSHTSQYLCASSDAGAPQETQYFGPGTRLLVL.

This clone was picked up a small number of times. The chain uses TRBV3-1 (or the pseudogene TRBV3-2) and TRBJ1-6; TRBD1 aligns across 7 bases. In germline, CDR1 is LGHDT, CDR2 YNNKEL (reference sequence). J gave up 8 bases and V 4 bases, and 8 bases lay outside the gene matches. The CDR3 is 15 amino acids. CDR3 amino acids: CASSPGTANYSPLHF. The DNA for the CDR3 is TGTGCCAGCAGCCCCGGGACAGCAAATTATTCACCCCTCCACTTT.

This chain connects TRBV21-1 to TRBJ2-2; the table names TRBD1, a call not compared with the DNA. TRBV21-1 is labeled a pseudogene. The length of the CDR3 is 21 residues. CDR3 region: CASSKDRWDRLLHPNTGELFF. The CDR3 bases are TGTGCCAGCAGCAAAGATCGATGGGACAGACTTCTACACCCGAACACCGGGGAGCTGTTTTTT.

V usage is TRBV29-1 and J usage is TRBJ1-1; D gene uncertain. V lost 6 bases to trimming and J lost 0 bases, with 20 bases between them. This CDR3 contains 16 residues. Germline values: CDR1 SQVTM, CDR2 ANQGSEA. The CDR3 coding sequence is TGCAGCGTCGTTGCCCACCTCGGACTGATGAACACTGAAGCTTTCTTT. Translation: CSVVAHLGLMNTEAFF.

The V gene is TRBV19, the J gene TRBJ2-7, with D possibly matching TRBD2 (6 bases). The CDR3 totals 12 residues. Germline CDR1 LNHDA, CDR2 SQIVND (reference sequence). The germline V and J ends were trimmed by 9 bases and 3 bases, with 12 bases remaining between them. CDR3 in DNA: TGTGCCAGCCTCCGGGACTGCTACGAGCAGTACTTC. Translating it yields CASLRDCYEQYF.

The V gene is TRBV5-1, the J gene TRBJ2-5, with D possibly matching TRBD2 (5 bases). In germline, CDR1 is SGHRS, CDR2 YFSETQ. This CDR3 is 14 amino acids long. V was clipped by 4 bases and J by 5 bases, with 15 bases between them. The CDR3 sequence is CASSPGTERETQYF. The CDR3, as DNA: TGCGCCAGCAGCCCAGGTACCGAGCGGGAGACCCAGTACTTC. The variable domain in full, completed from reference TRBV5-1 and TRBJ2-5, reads KAGVTQTPRYLIKTRGQQVTLSCSPISGHRSVSWYQQTPGQGLQFLFEYFSETQRNKGNFPGRFSGRQFSNSRSEMNVSTLELGDSALYLCASSPGTERETQYFGPGTRLLVL.

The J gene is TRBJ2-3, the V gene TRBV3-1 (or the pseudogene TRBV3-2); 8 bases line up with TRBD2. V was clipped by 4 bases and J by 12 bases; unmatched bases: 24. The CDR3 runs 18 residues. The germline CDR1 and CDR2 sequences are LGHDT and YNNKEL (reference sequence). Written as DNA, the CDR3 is TGTGCCAGCAGCCCCTACGTGGGTTTCGGCGGGGGGTCCACACATCAGTATTTT. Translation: CASSPYVGFGGGSTHQYF.

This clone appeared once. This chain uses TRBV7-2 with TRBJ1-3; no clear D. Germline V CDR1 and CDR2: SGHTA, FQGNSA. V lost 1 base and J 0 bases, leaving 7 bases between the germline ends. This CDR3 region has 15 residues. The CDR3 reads CASSLERSSGNTIYF. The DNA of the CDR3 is TGTGCCAGCAGCTTAGAACGGAGCTCTGGAAACACCATATATTTT. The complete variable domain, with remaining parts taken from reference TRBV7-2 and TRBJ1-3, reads GAGVSQSPSNKVTEKGKDVELRCDPISGHTALYWYRQSLGQGLEFLIYFQGNSAPDKSGLPSDRFSAERTGGSVSTLTIQRTQQEDSAVYLCASSLERSSGNTIYFGEGSWLTVV.

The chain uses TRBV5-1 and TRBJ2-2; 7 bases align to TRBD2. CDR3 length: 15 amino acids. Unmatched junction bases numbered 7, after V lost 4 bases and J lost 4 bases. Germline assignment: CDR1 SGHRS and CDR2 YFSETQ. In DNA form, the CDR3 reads TGCGCCAGCAGCAAGGAGCGGGGAACCACCGGGGAGCTGTTTTTT. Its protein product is CASSKERGTTGELFF. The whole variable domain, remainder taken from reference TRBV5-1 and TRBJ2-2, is KAGVTQTPRYLIKTRGQQVTLSCSPISGHRSVSWYQQTPGQGLQFLFEYFSETQRNKGNFPGRFSGRQFSNSRSEMNVSTLELGDSALYLCASSKERGTTGELFFGEGSRLTVL.

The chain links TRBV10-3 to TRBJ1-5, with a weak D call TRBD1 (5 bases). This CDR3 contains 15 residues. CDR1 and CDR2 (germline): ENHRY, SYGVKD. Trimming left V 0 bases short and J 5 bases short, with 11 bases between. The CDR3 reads CAISESDRDDQPQHF. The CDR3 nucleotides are TGTGCCATCAGTGAGTCCGACAGAGATGATCAGCCCCAGCATTTT.

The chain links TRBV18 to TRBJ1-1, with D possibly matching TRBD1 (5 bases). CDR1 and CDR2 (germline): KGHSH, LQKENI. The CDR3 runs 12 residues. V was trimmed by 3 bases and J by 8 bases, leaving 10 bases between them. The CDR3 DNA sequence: TGTGCCAGCTCACCGCGGGGGAGGGAAGCTTTCTTT. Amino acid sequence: CASSPRGREAFF.

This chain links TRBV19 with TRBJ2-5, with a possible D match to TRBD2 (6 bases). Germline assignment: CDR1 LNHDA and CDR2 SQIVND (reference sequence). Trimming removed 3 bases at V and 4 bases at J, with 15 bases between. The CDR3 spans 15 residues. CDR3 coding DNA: TGTGCCAGTAGTATTGGGTCTTCCGGGGGAGAGACCCAGTACTTC. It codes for CASSIGSSGGETQYF.

CDR3: CASSVGGGNTDTQYF. CDR3 DNA sequence: TGTGCCAGCAGCGTAGGTGGCGGTAACACAGATACGCAGTATTTT. V gene TRBV9 combines with J gene TRBJ2-3, with D unresolved. Trimming stripped 0 bases from V and 2 bases from J, with 10 bases between. Germline V gene lookup returns CDR1 SGDLS and CDR2 YYNGEE. CDR3 length equals 15 residues.

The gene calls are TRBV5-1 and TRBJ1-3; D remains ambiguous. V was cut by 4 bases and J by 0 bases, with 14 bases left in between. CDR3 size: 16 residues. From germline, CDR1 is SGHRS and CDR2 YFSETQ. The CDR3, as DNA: TGCGCCAGCAGCGGCGGTTGGGTCGACTCTGGAAACACCATATATTTT. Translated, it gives CASSGGWVDSGNTIYF.

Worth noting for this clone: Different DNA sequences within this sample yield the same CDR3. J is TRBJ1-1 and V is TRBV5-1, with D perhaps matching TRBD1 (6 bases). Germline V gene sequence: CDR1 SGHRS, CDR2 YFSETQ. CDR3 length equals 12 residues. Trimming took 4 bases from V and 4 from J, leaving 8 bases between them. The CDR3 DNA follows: TGCGCCAGCAGCCCACAGGGCACTGAAGCTTTCTTT. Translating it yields CASSPQGTEAFF.

This CDR3 reads CASSYSRDTIYF. CDR3 bases: TGTGCCAGCAGTTACTCGAGGGACACCATATATTTT. The V call is TRBV6-2 or TRBV6-3, the J call TRBJ1-3; D not certain. The CDR3 spans 12 residues. V lost 0 bases and J 8 bases, leaving 5 bases between the germline ends. The germline V gene has CDR1 MNHEY and CDR2 SVGEGT.

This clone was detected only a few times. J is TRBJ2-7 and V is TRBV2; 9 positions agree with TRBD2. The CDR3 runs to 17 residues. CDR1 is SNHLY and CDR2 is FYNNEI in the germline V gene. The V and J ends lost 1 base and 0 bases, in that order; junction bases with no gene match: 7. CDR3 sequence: CASSEGSGSSPSYEQYF. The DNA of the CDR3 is TGTGCCAGCAGTGAAGGTAGCGGGAGTTCCCCCTCCTACGAGCAGTACTTC.

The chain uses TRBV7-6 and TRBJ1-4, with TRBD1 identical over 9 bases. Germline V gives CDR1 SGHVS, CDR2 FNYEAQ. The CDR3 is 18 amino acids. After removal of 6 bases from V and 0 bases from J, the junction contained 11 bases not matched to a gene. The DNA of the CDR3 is TGTGCCAGCAGACCCGGACAGGGGATTTGGGCAACTAATGAAAAACTGTTTTTT. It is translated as CASRPGQGIWATNEKLFF.

CDR3 sequence (DNA): TGTGCCAGCAGTTATAGGACCGGCGGGGGGGCCACAGATACGCAGTATTTT. It translates to CASSYRTGGGATDTQYF. The chain employs TRBV6-2 or TRBV6-3 and TRBJ2-3, with 9 bases identical to TRBD2. This CDR3 region has 17 residues. Germline V lookup: CDR1 MNHEY, CDR2 SVGEGT. V dropped 3 bases and J dropped 2; count of bases not matched to a gene: 9.

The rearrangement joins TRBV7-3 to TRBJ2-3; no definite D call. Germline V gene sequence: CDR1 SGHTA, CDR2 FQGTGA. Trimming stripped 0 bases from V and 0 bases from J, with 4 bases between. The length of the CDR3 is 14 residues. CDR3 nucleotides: TGTGCCAGCAGCTTAACAGCGAGCACAGATACGCAGTATTTT. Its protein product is CASSLTASTDTQYF.